The 24 T cell receptor beta chains reported below all come from one sample, sequenced in a study of CD8+ T cells in alopecia areata. Described treatment: oral pan-JAK inhibitor, 5-10 mg twice daily. Extraction and reverse transcription of RNA yielded cDNA as the sequencing template. Profiling relied on immunoSEQ multiplex PCR, and the TCRdb table lists in-frame clones only, not all of them. The table includes 100,000 or so clones, 60% detected once. The input for sequencing was CD8+ T cells sorted from blood, taken around week 55, from a patient treated with tofacitinib. Receptors originate from a human donor with alopecia areata.

The chain carries TRBV14 and TRBJ1-2; D is ambiguous. CDR3 length equals 17 residues. The V and J ends lost 2 bases and 4 bases respectively, with 20 bases between them. CDR1 is SGHDN and CDR2 is FVKESK in the germline V gene. CDR3: CASSQSVRQERLYGYTF. CDR3 coding DNA: TGTGCCAGCAGCCAATCGGTTCGGCAGGAGCGTCTCTATGGCTACACCTTC.

This chain joins TRBV30 and TRBJ1-2, with TRBD1 matching 10 bases. Germline V gene data show CDR1 as GTSNPN and CDR2 as SVGIG (reference sequence). The CDR3 spans 14 residues. Germline trimming cut 3 bases from V and 3 bases from J; bases unmatched to any gene: 4. Here the CDR3 reads CAWRGQGMDYGYTF. As DNA, the CDR3 is TGTGCCTGGAGGGGACAGGGGATGGACTATGGCTACACCTTC.

This rearrangement joins TRBV30 to TRBJ2-7; possibly TRBD1 or TRBD2 for D (6 bases each). The CDR3 sequence is 13 residues long. Per the germline V gene, CDR1 is GTSNPN and CDR2 is SVGIG (reference sequence). The V and J ends lost 0 bases and 7 bases respectively, with 13 bases between them. The CDR3 DNA sequence: TGTGCCTGGAGTGTAGGGGGGCAGTATGAGCAGTACTTC. This gives the protein CAWSVGGQYEQYF.

The chain joins TRBV7-9 to TRBJ2-5, with D possibly called TRBD1 or TRBD2 (5 bases each). The germline V and J ends were trimmed by 0 bases and 5 bases, with 7 bases remaining between them. The CDR3 spans 13 residues. CDR1 SEHNR and CDR2 FQNEAQ come from the germline V gene (reference sequence). This CDR3 is CASSLAGDETQYF. The DNA for the CDR3 is TGTGCCAGCAGCTTAGCAGGGGACGAGACCCAGTACTTC.

The chain uses TRBV6-5 and TRBJ2-5; D is undetermined. Looked up from germline, CDR1 is MNHEY and CDR2 is SVGAGI. The CDR3 extends over 13 amino acids. With 0 bases removed from V and 4 bases from J, the gap between germline ends came to 6 bases. The CDR3: CASSYSFRETQYF. In DNA, the CDR3 is TGTGCCAGCAGTTACTCGTTCCGAGAGACCCAGTACTTC.

The genes are TRBV29-1 and TRBJ2-2; a weak D match, TRBD2 (5 bases). Germline CDR1 SQVTM, CDR2 ANQGSEA. This CDR3 has 12 residues. The ends were cut back, 3 bases at V and 4 bases at J, with 6 bases in the middle. CDR3 loop: CSVERVTGELFF. In DNA, the CDR3 is TGCAGCGTTGAGCGGGTCACCGGGGAGCTGTTTTTT.

About this clone: At one boundary the junction diverges from the germline segment, which might be a read error. CDR3 in DNA: TGTGCCAGCAGCTTAGCGGGACAGCATCTCTTC. Translation: CASSLAGQHLF. V gene TRBV5-6 combines with J gene TRBJ2-1; D could derive from TRBD1 or TRBD2 (7 bases each). CDR1 is SGHDT, CDR2 YYEEEE, per germline. The CDR3 is made up of 11 amino acids.

The genes are TRBV5-6 and TRBJ1-4; D remains ambiguous. CDR3 size: 11 residues. The V end was cut by 2 bases, the J end by 8 bases, with 4 bases between. From germline, CDR1 is SGHDT and CDR2 YYEEEE. CDR3 DNA: TGTGCCAGCAGCTTTGGAGAAAAACTGTTTTTT. This gives the protein CASSFGEKLFF.

This clone was counted only a few times. This chain uses TRBV7-9 with TRBJ2-7; the D is unclear. This CDR3 region has 11 residues. Germline V gene sequence: CDR1 SEHNR, CDR2 FQNEAQ (reference sequence). V dropped 4 bases and J dropped 7 bases, with 8 bases sitting between them. CDR3 sequence (DNA): TGTGCCAGCAGCTCCGCGCGGGAGCAGTACTTC. Translating it yields CASSSAREQYF.

This sequence joins TRBV7-2 and TRBJ2-7; TRBD2 matches at 7 bases. The CDR3 totals 15 residues. V shed 4 bases, J shed 6 bases, and the junction held 12 bases outside the gene matches. Looked up from germline, CDR1 is SGHTA and CDR2 is FQGNSA. In nucleotides, the CDR3 is TGTGCCAGCAGCTCGTCCGGGCTAGCGGTCGGCGAGCAGTACTTC. This gives the protein CASSSSGLAVGEQYF.

V gene TRBV7-2 combines with J gene TRBJ2-1; the match to TRBD2 covers 12 bases. V dropped 5 bases and J dropped 4; count of bases not matched to a gene: 3. The CDR3 length is 15 residues. CDR1 SGHTA and CDR2 FQGNSA come from the germline V gene. The CDR3 nucleotides are TGTGCCAGCAGCGATGGACTAGCGGGGTACAATGAGCAGTTCTTC. This translates into CASSDGLAGYNEQFF.

The rearrangement joins TRBV2 to TRBJ2-1; D unclear. The germline V gene encodes CDR1 SNHLY and CDR2 FYNNEI. The CDR3 covers 15 residues. Deletions cut 3 bases from V and 1 base from J, with 10 bases between. The CDR3 coding sequence is TGTGCCAGCAGTGACCTAAGGTCTTCCTACAATGAGCAGTTCTTC. It codes for CASSDLRSSYNEQFF.

J is TRBJ2-1 and V is TRBV30; the match to TRBD2 covers 9 bases. CDR1 is GTSNPN, CDR2 SVGIG, per germline (reference sequence). This CDR3 has 14 amino acids. Losses at the gene ends were 1 base for V and 7 bases for J; bases not matched to a gene: 5. The CDR3 is CAWSAGAGGNEQFF. CDR3 in DNA: TGTGCCTGGAGTGCTGGAGCGGGGGGAAATGAGCAGTTCTTC. Filled out from reference TRBV30 and TRBJ2-1, the complete variable domain reads SQTIHQWPATLVQPVGSPLSLECTVEGTSNPNLYWYRQAAGRGLQLLFYSVGIGQISSEVPQNLSASRPQDRQFILSSKKLLLSDSGFYLCAWSAGAGGNEQFFGPGTRLTVL.

This clone showed up just a few times. The chain has TRBV2 and TRBJ2-1; a possible D gene is TRBD2 (5 bases). The V gene lost 4 bases and the J gene lost 2 bases, with 15 bases spanning the gap. The CDR3 has 16 residues. CDR1 SNHLY and CDR2 FYNNEI come from the germline V gene. The CDR3 protein is CASSAPGERPYNEQFF. The CDR3 DNA follows: TGTGCCAGCAGTGCCCCCGGGGAGCGCCCCTACAATGAGCAGTTCTTC.

The J gene is TRBJ2-7, the V gene TRBV6-1; TRBD1 is a possible D gene (5 bases). Germline loops: CDR1 MNHNS, CDR2 SASEGT. V was pared by 8 bases and J by 2 bases, with 16 bases between. This CDR3 region has 14 residues. This chain's CDR3 is CASARQGGAYEQYF. The CDR3 DNA follows: TGTGCCAGCGCCCGCCAGGGTGGCGCCTACGAGCAGTACTTC.

The chain is built from TRBV29-1 and TRBJ1-2; 9 positions agree with TRBD1. In germline, CDR1 is SQVTM, CDR2 ANQGSEA. The CDR3 has 13 amino acids. Losses at the gene ends were 7 bases for V and 4 bases for J; bases not matched to a gene: 7. The CDR3 bases are TGCAGCGCTCGGACAGGGGCCATCTATGGCTACACCTTC. It yields the protein CSARTGAIYGYTF.

The chain links TRBV6-5 to TRBJ1-4, with 7 bases lining up with TRBD1. This CDR3 region has 15 residues. Trimming removed 5 bases from V and 4 bases from J; junction bases left unmatched: 7. Germline CDR1 and CDR2: MNHEY and SVGAGI. The DNA for the CDR3 is TGTGCCAGCAGTAAGCTCCGGGACAGTAATGAAAAACTGTTTTTT. Protein: CASSKLRDSNEKLFF.

CDR3 bases: TGTGCCTGGGGGCCCGATTCCTACGAGCAGTACTTC. Translating gives CAWGPDSYEQYF. This chain joins TRBV30 and TRBJ2-7; D is ambiguous. The CDR3 is made up of 12 amino acids. V lost 5 bases to trimming and J lost 1 base, with 9 bases between them. Germline V gene data show CDR1 as GTSNPN and CDR2 as SVGIG (reference sequence).

The chain has TRBV9 and TRBJ2-3, with 12 bases fitting TRBD2. This CDR3 comprises 15 residues. Germline trimming cut 5 bases from V and 6 bases from J; bases unmatched to any gene: 7. Germline CDR1 SGDLS, CDR2 YYNGEE. CDR3 nucleotides: TGTGCCAGCAGATCGACTAGCGGGGGACAGGATACGCAGTATTTT. This codes for CASRSTSGGQDTQYF. The full variable domain, rest sourced from reference TRBV9 and TRBJ2-3, is DSGVTQTPKHLITATGQRVTLRCSPRSGDLSVYWYQQSLDQGLQFLIQYYNGEERAKGNILERFSAQQFPDLHSELNLSSLELGDSALYFCASRSTSGGQDTQYFGPGTRLTVL.

The chain joins TRBV6-5 to TRBJ2-5, with D perhaps TRBD1 (5 bases). Trimming removed 9 bases at V and 6 bases at J, with 20 bases between. The germline CDR1 and CDR2 sequences are MNHEY and SVGAGI. The CDR3 is 14 residues long. This chain's CDR3 is CASQTSDSAQTQYF. DNA of the CDR3: TGTGCCAGTCAAACTTCAGACAGTGCGCAGACCCAGTACTTC.

This clone turned up a few times. V gene TRBV7-9 combines with J gene TRBJ2-7, with D hard to call. The CDR3 is 14 amino acids. Trimming shortened V by 5 bases and J by 3 bases, and 14 bases separated the two germline ends. Germline V gene lookup returns CDR1 SEHNR and CDR2 FQNEAQ (reference sequence). CDR3 amino acids: CASSPTADHYEQYF. Written as DNA, the CDR3 is TGTGCCAGCAGCCCCACCGCGGACCACTACGAGCAGTACTTC. The complete variable domain, with remaining parts taken from reference TRBV7-9 and TRBJ2-7, reads DTGVSQNPRHKITKRGQNVTFRCDPISEHNRLYWYRQTLGQGPEFLTYFQNEAQLEKSRLLSDRFSAERPKGSFSTLEIQRTEQGDSAMYLCASSPTADHYEQYFGPGTRLTVT.

This chain connects TRBV30 to TRBJ2-1; TRBD1 aligns across 10 bases. V lost 3 bases, J lost 5 bases, and 4 bases stayed unmatched. CDR1 GTSNPN and CDR2 SVGIG come from the germline V gene (reference sequence). The CDR3 is 14 residues long. For the CDR3, the DNA is TGTGCCTGGAGGGCCGGGACAGGGGACAATGAGCAGTTCTTC. Amino acids: CAWRAGTGDNEQFF.

With respect to this clone: One end of the junction does not line up with germline, which may come from a read error. J is TRBJ2-7 and V is TRBV7-7; D not certain. The germline CDR1 and CDR2 sequences are SSHAT and FNYEAQ (reference sequence). The CDR3 is made up of 15 amino acids. The CDR3, as DNA: TGTGCTAGCAGCTTTGGGTTGGGCTCTGGCTACGAGCAGTACTTC. Translating gives CASSFGLGSGYEQYF. Based on the CDR3 plus reference TRBV7-7 and TRBJ2-7, the full variable domain is GAGVSQSPRYKVTKRGQDVTLRCDPISSHATLYWYQQALGQGPEFLTYFNYEAQPDKSGLPSDRFSAERPEGSISTLTIQRTEQRDSAMYRCASSFGLGSGYEQYFGPGTRLTVT.

The V call is TRBV7-8, the J call TRBJ2-5; 8 nucleotides match TRBD1. J gave up 4 bases and V 2 bases, and 12 bases lay outside the gene matches. Germline lookup yields CDR1 SGHVS and CDR2 FQNEAQ. The CDR3 consists of 17 residues. The CDR3 nucleotides read TGTGCCAGCAGCTTACCCCCACAGGACAGGGTGAGAGAGACCCAGTACTTC. Translating it yields CASSLPPQDRVRETQYF. The complete variable domain, with remaining parts taken from reference TRBV7-8 and TRBJ2-5, reads GAGVSQSPRYKVAKRGQDVALRCDPISGHVSLFWYQQALGQGPEFLTYFQNEAQLDKSGLPSDRFFAERPEGSVSTLKIQRTQQEDSAVYLCASSLPPQDRVRETQYFGPGTRLLVL.